This T cell receptor beta chain was observed in a study of blood T cells in healthy people across ages. A sample-barcoded 5' primer and a J-beta primer mix were used in a second PCR of roughly 7 to 12 cycles. TCRdb processed the 5' RACE reads anew with MiXCR; each CDR3 protein has one entry. The sample lists roughly 1,100,000 distinct CDR3 sequences; about 25% were seen once. CDR3 length: 12 amino acids. CDR1 and CDR2 from the germline V gene are SQVTM and ANQGSEA. Trimming stripped 4 bases from V and 4 bases from J, with 10 bases between. These data also featured in a second study, about T cells of mothers and their children.

Material: blood. The clonotype was recovered from a girl aged 2 to 10 in good health. The chain uses TRBV29-1 and TRBJ2-5; D is ambiguous. CDR3 sequence: CSVVGFSETQYF. The CDR3 region has the DNA TGCAGCGTTGTTGGGTTTTCAGAGACCCAGTACTTC.